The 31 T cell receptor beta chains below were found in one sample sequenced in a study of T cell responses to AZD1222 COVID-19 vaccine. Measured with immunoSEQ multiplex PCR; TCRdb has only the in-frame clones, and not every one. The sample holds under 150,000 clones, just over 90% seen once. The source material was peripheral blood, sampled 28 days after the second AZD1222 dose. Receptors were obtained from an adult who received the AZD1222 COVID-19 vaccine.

The CDR3 DNA is TGTGCCAGCAGCTTCCCCGGGGCTGGGGAGACCCAGTACTTC. Translated: CASSFPGAGETQYF. The V gene is TRBV7-9, the J gene TRBJ2-5, with D perhaps matching TRBD1 or TRBD2 (5 bases each). The CDR3 consists of 14 residues. The V end was cut by 3 bases, the J end by 5 bases, with 13 bases between. Per the germline V gene, CDR1 is SEHNR and CDR2 is FQNEAQ (reference sequence).

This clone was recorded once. This CDR3 is CSVVGRGGTEAFF. The CDR3 coding sequence is TGCAGCGTCGTCGGCAGGGGTGGTACTGAAGCTTTCTTT. The chain combines TRBV29-1 with TRBJ1-1, with D tentatively TRBD1 (6 bases). CDR1 and CDR2 (germline): SQVTM, ANQGSEA. This CDR3 has 13 residues. The V end was cut by 6 bases, the J end by 5 bases, with 16 bases between.

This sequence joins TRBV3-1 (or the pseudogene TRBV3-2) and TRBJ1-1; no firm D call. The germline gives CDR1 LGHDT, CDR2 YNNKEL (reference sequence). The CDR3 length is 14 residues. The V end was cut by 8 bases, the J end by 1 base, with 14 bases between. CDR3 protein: CASARADSNTEAFF. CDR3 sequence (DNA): TGTGCCAGCGCCCGGGCAGATTCGAACACTGAAGCTTTCTTT.

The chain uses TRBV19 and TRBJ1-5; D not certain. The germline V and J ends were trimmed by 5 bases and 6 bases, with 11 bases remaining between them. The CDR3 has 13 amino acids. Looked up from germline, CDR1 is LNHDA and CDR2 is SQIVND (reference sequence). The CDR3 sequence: CASSLDWVQPQHF. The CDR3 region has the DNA TGTGCCAGTAGTCTTGACTGGGTTCAGCCCCAGCATTTT.

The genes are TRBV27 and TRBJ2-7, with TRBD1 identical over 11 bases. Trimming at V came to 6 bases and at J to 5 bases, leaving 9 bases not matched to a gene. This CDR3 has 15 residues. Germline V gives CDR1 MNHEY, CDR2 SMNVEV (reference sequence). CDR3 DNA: TGTGCCAGCAGCCGAACCGGGACAGGGGGACACGAGCAGTACTTC. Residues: CASSRTGTGGHEQYF.

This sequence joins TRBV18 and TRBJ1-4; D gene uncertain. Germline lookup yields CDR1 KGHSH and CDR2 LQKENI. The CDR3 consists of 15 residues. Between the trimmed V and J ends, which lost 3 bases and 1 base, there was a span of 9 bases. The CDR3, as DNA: TGTGCCAGCTCACCGGGTGTCTTAACTAATGAAAAACTGTTTTTT. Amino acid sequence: CASSPGVLTNEKLFF. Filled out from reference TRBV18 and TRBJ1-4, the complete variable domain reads NAGVMQNPRHLVRRRGQEARLRCSPMKGHSHVYWYRQLPEEGLKFMVYLQKENIIDESGMPKERFSAEFPKEGPSILRIQQVVRGDSAAYFCASSPGVLTNEKLFFGSGTQLSVL.

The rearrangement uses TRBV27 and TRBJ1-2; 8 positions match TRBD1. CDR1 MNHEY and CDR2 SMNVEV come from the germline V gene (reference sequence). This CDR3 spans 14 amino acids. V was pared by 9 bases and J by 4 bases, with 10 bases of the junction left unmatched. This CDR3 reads CASRLDRGSYGYTF. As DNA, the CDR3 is TGTGCCAGTCGACTTGACAGGGGCTCCTATGGCTACACCTTC.

The CDR3 DNA reads as TGTGCCAGCAGCTTGACAGGCGGCCCGAACACTGAAGCTTTCTTT. Translation: CASSLTGGPNTEAFF. This chain links TRBV7-3 with TRBJ1-1; possibly TRBD1 for D (6 bases). V was clipped by 3 bases and J by 1 base, with 12 bases between them. Germline CDR1 and CDR2: SGHTA and FQGTGA. CDR3 length: 15 residues.

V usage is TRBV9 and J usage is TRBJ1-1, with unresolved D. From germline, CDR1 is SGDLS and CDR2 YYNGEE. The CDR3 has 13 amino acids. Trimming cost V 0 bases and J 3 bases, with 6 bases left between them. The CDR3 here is CASSVAGHTEAFF. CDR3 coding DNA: TGTGCCAGCAGCGTAGCAGGCCACACTGAAGCTTTCTTT.

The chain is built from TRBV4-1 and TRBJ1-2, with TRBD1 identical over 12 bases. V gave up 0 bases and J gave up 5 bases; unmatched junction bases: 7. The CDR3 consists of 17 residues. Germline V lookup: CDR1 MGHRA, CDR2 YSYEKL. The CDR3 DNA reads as TGCGCCAGCAGCCAAGATGAAGGGACAGGGGGCGAGTATGGCTACACCTTC. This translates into CASSQDEGTGGEYGYTF.

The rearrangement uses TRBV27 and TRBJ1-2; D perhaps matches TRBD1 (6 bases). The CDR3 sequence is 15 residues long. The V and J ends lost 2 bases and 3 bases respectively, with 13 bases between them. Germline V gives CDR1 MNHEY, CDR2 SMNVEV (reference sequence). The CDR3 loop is CASSLSRGSHYGYTF. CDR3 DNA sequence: TGTGCCAGCAGTTTAAGTAGGGGGTCGCACTATGGCTACACCTTC.

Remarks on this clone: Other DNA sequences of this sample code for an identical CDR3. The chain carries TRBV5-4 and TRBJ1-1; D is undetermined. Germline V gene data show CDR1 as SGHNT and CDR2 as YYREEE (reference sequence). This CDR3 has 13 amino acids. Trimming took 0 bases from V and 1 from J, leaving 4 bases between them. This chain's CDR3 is CASSLARNTEAFF. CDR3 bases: TGTGCCAGCAGCTTGGCGCGGAACACTGAAGCTTTCTTT.

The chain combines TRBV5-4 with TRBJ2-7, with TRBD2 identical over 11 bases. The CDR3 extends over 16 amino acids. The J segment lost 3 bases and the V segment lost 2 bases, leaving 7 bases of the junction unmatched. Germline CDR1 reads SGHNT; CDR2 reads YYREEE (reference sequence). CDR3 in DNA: TGTGCCAGCAGCTTCGGGACTAGCGGAATCTACTACGAGCAGTACTTC. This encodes CASSFGTSGIYYEQYF.

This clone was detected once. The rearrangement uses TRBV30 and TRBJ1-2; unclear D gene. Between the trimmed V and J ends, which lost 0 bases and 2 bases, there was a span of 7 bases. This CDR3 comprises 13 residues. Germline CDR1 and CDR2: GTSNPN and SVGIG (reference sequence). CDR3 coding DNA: TGTGCCTGGAGTGTACATGGGAACTATGGCTACACCTTC. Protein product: CAWSVHGNYGYTF. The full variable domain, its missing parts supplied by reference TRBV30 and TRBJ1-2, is SQTIHQWPATLVQPVGSPLSLECTVEGTSNPNLYWYRQAAGRGLQLLFYSVGIGQISSEVPQNLSASRPQDRQFILSSKKLLLSDSGFYLCAWSVHGNYGYTFGSGTRLTVV.

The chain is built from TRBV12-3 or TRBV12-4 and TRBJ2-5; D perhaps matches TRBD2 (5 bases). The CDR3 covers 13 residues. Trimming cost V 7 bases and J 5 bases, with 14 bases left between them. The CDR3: CASTWAGGETQYF. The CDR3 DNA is TGTGCCAGCACCTGGGCAGGCGGGGAGACCCAGTACTTC.

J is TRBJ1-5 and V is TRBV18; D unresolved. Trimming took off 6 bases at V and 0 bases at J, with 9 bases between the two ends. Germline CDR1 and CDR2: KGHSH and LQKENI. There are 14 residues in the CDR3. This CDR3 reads CASSQDNSNQPQHF. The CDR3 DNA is TGTGCCAGCTCCCAGGATAATAGCAATCAGCCCCAGCATTTT.

The CDR3 bases are TGTGCCAGCAGCGCAACAGGGGGCCTCGCAACAAACTATGGCTACACCTTC. It encodes CASSATGGLATNYGYTF. V gene TRBV9 combines with J gene TRBJ1-2, with 9 positions matching TRBD1. The trim removed 3 bases at V and 2 bases at J, leaving 11 bases unmatched. The CDR3 consists of 17 residues. Germline CDR1 SGDLS, CDR2 YYNGEE.

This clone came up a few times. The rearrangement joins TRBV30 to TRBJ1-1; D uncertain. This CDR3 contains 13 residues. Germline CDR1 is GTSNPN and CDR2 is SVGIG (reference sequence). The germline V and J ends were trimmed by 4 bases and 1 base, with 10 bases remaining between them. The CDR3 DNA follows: TGTGCCTGGATCTTCGCCAAGAACACTGAAGCTTTCTTT. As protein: CAWIFAKNTEAFF.

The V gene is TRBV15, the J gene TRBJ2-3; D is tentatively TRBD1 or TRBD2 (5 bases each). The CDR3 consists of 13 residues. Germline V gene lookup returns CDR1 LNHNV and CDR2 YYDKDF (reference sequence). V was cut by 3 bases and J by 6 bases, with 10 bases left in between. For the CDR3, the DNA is TGTGCCACCAGCAGGGCCTGGGGGGATACGCAGTATTTT. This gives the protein CATSRAWGDTQYF.

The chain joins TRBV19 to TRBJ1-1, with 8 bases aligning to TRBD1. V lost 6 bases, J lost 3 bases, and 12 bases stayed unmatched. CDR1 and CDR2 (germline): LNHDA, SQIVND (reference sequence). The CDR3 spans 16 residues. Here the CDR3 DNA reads TGTGCCAGTAGGACCATGAGACAGGGGACACACACTGAAGCTTTCTTT. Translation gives CASRTMRQGTHTEAFF.

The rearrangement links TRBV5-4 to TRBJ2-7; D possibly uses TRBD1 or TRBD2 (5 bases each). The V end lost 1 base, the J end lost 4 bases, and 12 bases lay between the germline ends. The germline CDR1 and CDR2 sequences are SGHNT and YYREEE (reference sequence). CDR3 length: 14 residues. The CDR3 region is CASSLPGPRYEQYF. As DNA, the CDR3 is TGTGCCAGCAGCTTGCCGGGGCCTCGTTACGAGCAGTACTTC. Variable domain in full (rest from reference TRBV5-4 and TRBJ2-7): ETGVTQSPTHLIKTRGQQVTLRCSSQSGHNTVSWYQQALGQGPQFIFQYYREEENGRGNFPPRFSGLQFPNYSSELNVNALELDDSALYLCASSLPGPRYEQYFGPGTRLTVT.

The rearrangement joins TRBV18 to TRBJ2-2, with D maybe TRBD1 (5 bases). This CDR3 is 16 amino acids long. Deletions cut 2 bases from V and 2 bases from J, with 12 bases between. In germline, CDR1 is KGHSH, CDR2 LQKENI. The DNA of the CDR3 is TGTGCCAGCTCACCAAGGGGCGCCAGCAACACCGGGGAGCTGTTTTTT. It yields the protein CASSPRGASNTGELFF.

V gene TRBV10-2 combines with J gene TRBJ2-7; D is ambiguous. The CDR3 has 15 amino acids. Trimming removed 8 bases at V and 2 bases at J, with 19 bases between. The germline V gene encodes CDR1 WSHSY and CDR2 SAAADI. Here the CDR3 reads CASETSPSSAYEQYF. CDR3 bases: TGCGCCAGCGAGACCTCCCCTAGTTCCGCCTACGAGCAGTACTTC.

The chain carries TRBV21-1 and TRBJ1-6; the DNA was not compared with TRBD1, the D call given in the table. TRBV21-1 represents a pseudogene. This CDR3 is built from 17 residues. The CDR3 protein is CASSKSRDSINNSPLHF. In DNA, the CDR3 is TGTGCCAGCAGCAAAAGTAGGGACAGCATTAATAATTCACCCCTCCACTTT.

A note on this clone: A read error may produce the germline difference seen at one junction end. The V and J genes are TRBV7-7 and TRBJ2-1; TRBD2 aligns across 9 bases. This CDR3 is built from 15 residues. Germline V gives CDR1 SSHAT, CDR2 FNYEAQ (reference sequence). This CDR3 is CASSLVAGAYNEQFF. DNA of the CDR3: TGTGCTAGCAGCTTAGTAGCGGGAGCTTACAATGAGCAGTTCTTC.

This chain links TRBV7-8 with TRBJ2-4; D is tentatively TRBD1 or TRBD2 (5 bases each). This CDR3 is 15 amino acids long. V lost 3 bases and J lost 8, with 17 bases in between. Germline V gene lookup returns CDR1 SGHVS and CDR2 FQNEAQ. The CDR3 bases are TGTGCCAGCAGCTTTGAAAAGGGACGTGGGGACATTCAGTACTTC. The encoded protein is CASSFEKGRGDIQYF.

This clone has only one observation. In DNA form, the CDR3 reads TGTGCCAGCAGCACCAACCGACAGGGCGGAGCTTTCTTT. It encodes CASSTNRQGGAFF. The genes are TRBV11-2 and TRBJ1-1; 7 nucleotides match TRBD1. With V trimmed by 5 bases and J by 10 bases, 10 bases remained unmatched. Germline CDR1 reads SGHAT; CDR2 reads FQNNGV. This CDR3 spans 13 amino acids. Looking up the rest from reference TRBV11-2 and TRBJ1-1 gives the full variable domain: EAGVAQSPRYKIIEKRQSVAFWCNPISGHATLYWYQQILGQGPKLLIQFQNNGVVDDSQLPKDRFSAERLKGVDSTLKIQPAKLEDSAVYLCASSTNRQGGAFFGQGTRLTVV.

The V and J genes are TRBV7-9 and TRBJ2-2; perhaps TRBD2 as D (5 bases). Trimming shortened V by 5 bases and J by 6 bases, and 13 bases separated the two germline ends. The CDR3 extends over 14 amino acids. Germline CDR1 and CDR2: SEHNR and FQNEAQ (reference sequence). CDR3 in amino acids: CASSPRASSGELFF. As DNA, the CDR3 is TGTGCCAGCAGCCCGAGGGCTTCCTCCGGGGAGCTGTTTTTT.

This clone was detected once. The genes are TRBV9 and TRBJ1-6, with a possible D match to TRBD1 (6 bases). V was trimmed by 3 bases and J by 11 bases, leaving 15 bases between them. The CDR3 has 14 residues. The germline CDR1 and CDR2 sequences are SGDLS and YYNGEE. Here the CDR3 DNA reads TGTGCCAGCAGCGAGGTTCTCCCAGGGGCACCCCTCCACTTT. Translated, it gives CASSEVLPGAPLHF. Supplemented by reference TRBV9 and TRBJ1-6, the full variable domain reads DSGVTQTPKHLITATGQRVTLRCSPRSGDLSVYWYQQSLDQGLQFLIQYYNGEERAKGNILERFSAQQFPDLHSELNLSSLELGDSALYFCASSEVLPGAPLHFGNGTRLTVT.

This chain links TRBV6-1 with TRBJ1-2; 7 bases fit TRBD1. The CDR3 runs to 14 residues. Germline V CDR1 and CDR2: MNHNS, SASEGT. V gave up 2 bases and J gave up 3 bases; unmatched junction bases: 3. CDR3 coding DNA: TGTGCCAGCAGTGAATTCGGGACAGACTATGGCTACACCTTC. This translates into CASSEFGTDYGYTF.

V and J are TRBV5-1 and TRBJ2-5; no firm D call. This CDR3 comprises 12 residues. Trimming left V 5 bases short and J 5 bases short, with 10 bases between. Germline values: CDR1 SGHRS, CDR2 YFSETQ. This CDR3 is CASSPTKETQYF. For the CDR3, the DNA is TGCGCCAGCAGTCCCACGAAGGAGACCCAGTACTTC.